The next 10 T cell receptor beta chains were all read from a single sample in a study of cytomegalovirus exposure and HLA in healthy donors. Measured with immunoSEQ multiplex PCR; TCRdb has only the in-frame clones, and not every one. In the table there are over 200,000 clones, about 90% of which are singletons. The material sequenced was PBMCs. These receptors came from a woman under 30 in good health and CMV-seronegative.

The chain recombines TRBV5-4 with TRBJ2-7; TRBD2 matches at 7 bases. Germline CDR1 SGHNT, CDR2 YYREEE (reference sequence). With 4 bases clipped from V and 6 bases from J, the junction kept 10 bases outside the gene matches. The CDR3 length is 14 residues. The CDR3 sequence: CASSTILAAGEQYF. In nucleotides, the CDR3 is TGTGCCAGCAGCACAATTCTAGCGGCAGGCGAGCAGTACTTC.

V and J are TRBV2 and TRBJ2-1; maybe TRBD2 (5 bases). The CDR3 is 13 amino acids. V dropped 8 bases and J dropped 0 bases, with 8 bases sitting between them. The V gene's germline CDR1 is SNHLY and CDR2 FYNNEI. The CDR3 loop is CASVDFSYNEQFF. CDR3 DNA sequence: TGTGCCAGCGTGGACTTCTCCTACAATGAGCAGTTCTTC. The complete variable domain, with remaining parts taken from reference TRBV2 and TRBJ2-1, reads EPEVTQTPSHQVTQMGQEVILRCVPISNHLYFYWYRQILGQKVEFLVSFYNNEISEKSEIFDDQFSVERPDGSNFTLKIRSTKLEDSAMYFCASVDFSYNEQFFGPGTRLTVL.

V usage is TRBV21-1 and J usage is TRBJ1-1; the D call in the table, TRBD1, was not verified against the DNA. TRBV21-1 is a documented pseudogene. The CDR3 covers 17 residues. The CDR3 loop is CASSKDRKPWINTEAFF. In DNA form, the CDR3 reads TGTGCCAGCAGCAAAGACAGGAAACCGTGGATAAATACTGAAGCTTTCTTT.

This chain uses TRBV6-6 with TRBJ1-1; the D gene is possibly TRBD1 (5 bases). Germline V lookup: CDR1 MNHNY, CDR2 SVGAGI (reference sequence). This CDR3 contains 14 residues. V was clipped by 6 bases and J by 0 bases, with 11 bases between them. The CDR3 region is CASRIQAVNTEAFF. CDR3 DNA: TGTGCCAGCAGGATACAGGCAGTGAACACTGAAGCTTTCTTT.

The chain has TRBV2 and TRBJ2-7; D is undetermined. Trimming cost V 7 bases and J 3 bases, with 10 bases left between them. CDR1 is SNHLY and CDR2 is FYNNEI in the germline V gene. The CDR3 is made up of 12 amino acids. The CDR3 DNA reads as TGTGCCAGCAATGGAAACAGCTACGAGCAGTACTTC. Its protein product is CASNGNSYEQYF.

The rearrangement uses TRBV7-9 and TRBJ1-3; 10 nucleotides line up with TRBD1. The CDR3 consists of 13 residues. Per the germline V gene, CDR1 is SEHNR and CDR2 is FQNEAQ (reference sequence). Losses at the gene ends were 10 bases for V and 7 bases for J; bases not matched to a gene: 7. Written as DNA, the CDR3 is TGTGCCATTACGGGACAGGGGACGAACACCATATATTTT. Translation: CAITGQGTNTIYF. The variable domain in full, completed from reference TRBV7-9 and TRBJ1-3, reads DTGVSQNPRHKITKRGQNVTFRCDPISEHNRLYWYRQTLGQGPEFLTYFQNEAQLEKSRLLSDRFSAERPKGSFSTLEIQRTEQGDSAMYLCAITGQGTNTIYFGEGSWLTVV.

This clone has only one observation. The chain carries TRBV5-6 and TRBJ2-1, with 7 bases aligning to TRBD2. This CDR3 spans 15 amino acids. Germline values: CDR1 SGHDT, CDR2 YYEEEE. Trimming cost V 5 bases and J 8 bases; bases outside gene matches: 13. The CDR3 sequence is CASRFGGLKAHEQFF. The CDR3 DNA reads TGTGCCAGCAGATTCGGGGGGTTAAAAGCCCATGAGCAGTTCTTC.

This clone occurred once. This chain connects TRBV18 to TRBJ1-4; D is possibly TRBD1 (6 bases). CDR1 and CDR2 (germline): KGHSH, LQKENI. The CDR3 contains 15 residues. V was clipped by 6 bases and J by 3 bases, with 14 bases between them. As DNA, the CDR3 is TGTGCCAGCTCCCACAGGGACGGACCTAATGAAAAACTGTTTTTT. The encoded protein is CASSHRDGPNEKLFF. The variable domain in full, with the rest retrieved from reference TRBV18 and TRBJ1-4, is NAGVMQNPRHLVRRRGQEARLRCSPMKGHSHVYWYRQLPEEGLKFMVYLQKENIIDESGMPKERFSAEFPKEGPSILRIQQVVRGDSAAYFCASSHRDGPNEKLFFGSGTQLSVL.

The chain links TRBV7-8 to TRBJ2-5; D is perhaps TRBD2 (6 bases). There are 13 residues in the CDR3. Trimming removed 7 bases at V and 2 bases at J, with 11 bases between. Germline lookup yields CDR1 SGHVS and CDR2 FQNEAQ. This CDR3 is CASTGGQQETQYF. The CDR3 DNA reads TGTGCCAGCACCGGGGGTCAGCAAGAGACCCAGTACTTC.

Points on this clone: Other DNA sequences in this sample translate to the same CDR3. The chain couples TRBV4-2 to TRBJ2-7; TRBD1 matches at 10 bases. Per germline, CDR1 LGHNA and CDR2 YNFKEQ. Germline trimming cut 3 bases from V and 1 base from J; bases unmatched to any gene: 3. The CDR3 contains 15 residues. CDR3 DNA: TGTGCCAGCAGCCAGGGGACAGGGGATTCCTACGAGCAGTACTTC. Its protein is CASSQGTGDSYEQYF.